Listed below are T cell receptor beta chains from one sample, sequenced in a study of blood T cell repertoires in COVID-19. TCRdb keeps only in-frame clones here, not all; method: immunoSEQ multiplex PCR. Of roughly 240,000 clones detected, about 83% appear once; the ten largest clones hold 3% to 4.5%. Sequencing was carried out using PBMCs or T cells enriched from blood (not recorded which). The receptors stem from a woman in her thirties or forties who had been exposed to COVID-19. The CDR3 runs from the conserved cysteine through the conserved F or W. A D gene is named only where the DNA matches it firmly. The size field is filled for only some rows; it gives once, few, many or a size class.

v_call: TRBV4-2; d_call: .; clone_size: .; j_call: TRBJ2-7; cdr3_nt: TGTGCCAGCAGCCAAGATACATATTCCTACGAGCAGTACTTC; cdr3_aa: CASSQDTYSYEQYF
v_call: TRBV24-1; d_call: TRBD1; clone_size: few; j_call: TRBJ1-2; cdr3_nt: TGTGCCACCAGCCAAGGAACAGGGGACGGCTACACCTTC; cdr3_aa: CATSQGTGDGYTF
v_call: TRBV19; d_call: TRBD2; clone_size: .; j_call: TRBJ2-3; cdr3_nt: TGTGCCAGTAGTACCGTCTTGAGGGCGGGAGCAGATACGCAGTATTTT; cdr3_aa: CASSTVLRAGADTQYF
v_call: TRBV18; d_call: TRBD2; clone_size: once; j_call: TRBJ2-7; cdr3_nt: TGTGCCAGCTCACCGTGGACTAGCGGGTCTATGGAGCAGTACTTC; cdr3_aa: CASSPWTSGSMEQYF
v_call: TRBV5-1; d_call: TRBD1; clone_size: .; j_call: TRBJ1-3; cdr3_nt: TGCGCCAGCAGCTTGAGACAGGGAGATGGAAACACCATATATTTT; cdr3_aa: CASSLRQGDGNTIYF
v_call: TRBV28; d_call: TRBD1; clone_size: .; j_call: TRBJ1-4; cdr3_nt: TGTGCCAGCAGTTTACCCAGGACAGGTGAAAAACTGTTTTTT; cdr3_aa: CASSLPRTGEKLFF
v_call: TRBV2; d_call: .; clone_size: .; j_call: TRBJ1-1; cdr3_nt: TGTGCCAGCAGTGAACCCCCTTCGTCTGAAGCTTTCTTT; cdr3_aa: CASSEPPSSEAFF
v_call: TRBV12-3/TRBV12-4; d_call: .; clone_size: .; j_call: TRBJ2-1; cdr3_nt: TGTGCCAGCAGTAACGGACTTTCCGATGAGCAGTTCTTC; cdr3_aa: CASSNGLSDEQFF
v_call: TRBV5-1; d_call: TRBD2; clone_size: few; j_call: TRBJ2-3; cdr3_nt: TGCGCCAGCAGCCCGGGACTAGCGGGCGATACCACAGATACGCAGTATTTT; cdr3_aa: CASSPGLAGDTTDTQYF
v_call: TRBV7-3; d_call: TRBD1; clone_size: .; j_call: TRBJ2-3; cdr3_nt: TGTGCCAGCAGCTGGGAGGGGACAGGGGGCAATACGCAGTATTTT; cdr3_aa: CASSWEGTGGNTQYF
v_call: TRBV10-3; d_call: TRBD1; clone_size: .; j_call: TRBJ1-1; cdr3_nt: TGTGCCAGCGACAGGGGGGACACTGAAGCTTTCTTT; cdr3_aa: CASDRGDTEAFF
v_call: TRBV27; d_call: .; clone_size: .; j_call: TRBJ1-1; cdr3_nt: TGTGCCAGCAGTCCCAGGTTGAACACTGAAGCTTTCTTT; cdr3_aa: CASSPRLNTEAFF
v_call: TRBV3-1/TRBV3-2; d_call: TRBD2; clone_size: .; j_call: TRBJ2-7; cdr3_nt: TGTGCCAGCAGCCAGTCAGCGGGGAGGGAGGGATTCTCCTACGAGCAGTACTTC; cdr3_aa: CASSQSAGREGFSYEQYF
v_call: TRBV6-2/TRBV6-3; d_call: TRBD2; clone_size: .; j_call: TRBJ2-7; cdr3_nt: TGTGCCAGCACCCCGACTAGCGGGGAAACCTACGAGCAGTACTTC; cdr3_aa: CASTPTSGETYEQYF
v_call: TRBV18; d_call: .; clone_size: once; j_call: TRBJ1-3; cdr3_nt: TGTGCCAGCCCAGCCCCGGCGGGTGGAAACACCATATATTTT; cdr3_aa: CASPAPAGGNTIYF
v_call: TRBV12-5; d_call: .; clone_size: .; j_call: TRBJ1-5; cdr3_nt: TGTGCTAGTGGTACTTTAAATCAGCCCCAGCATTTT; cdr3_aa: CASGTLNQPQHF
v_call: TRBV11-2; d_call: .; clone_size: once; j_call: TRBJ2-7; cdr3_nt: TGTGCCAGCAGCTTAGAGCTACAGGTGGGATTCTCCTACGAGCAGTACTTC; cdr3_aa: CASSLELQVGFSYEQYF
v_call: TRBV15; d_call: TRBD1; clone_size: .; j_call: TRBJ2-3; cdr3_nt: TGTGCCACCAGCAGAGCCCTTCCAGGGACAGGGGGACAGGGTACGCAGTATTTT; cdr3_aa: CATSRALPGTGGQGTQYF
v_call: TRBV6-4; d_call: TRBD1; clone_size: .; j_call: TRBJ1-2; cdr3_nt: TGTGCCAGCAGTGGGACAGGGACCCCAGCAGGCTACACCTTC; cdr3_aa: CASSGTGTPAGYTF
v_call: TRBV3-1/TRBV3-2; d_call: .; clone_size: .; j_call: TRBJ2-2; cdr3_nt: TGTGCCAGCAGCCAAGTCACGGGGATCGGGGAGCTGTTTTTT; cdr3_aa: CASSQVTGIGELFF
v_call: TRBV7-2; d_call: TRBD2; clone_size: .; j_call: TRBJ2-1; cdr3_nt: TGTGCCAGCAGCTTATTTGGGACTAGCGGGGCCTACAATGAGCAGTTCTTC; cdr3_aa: CASSLFGTSGAYNEQFF
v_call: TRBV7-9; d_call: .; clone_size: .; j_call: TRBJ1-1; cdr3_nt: TGTGCCAGCAGCGGCCAATCGAGGAGCACTGAAGCTTTCTTT; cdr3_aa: CASSGQSRSTEAFF
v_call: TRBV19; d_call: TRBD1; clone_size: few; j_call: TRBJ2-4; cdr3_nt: TGTGCCAGTAGTTCGAGATACTCCGGGACAGGGCGGGACATTCAGTACTTC; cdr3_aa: CASSSRYSGTGRDIQYF
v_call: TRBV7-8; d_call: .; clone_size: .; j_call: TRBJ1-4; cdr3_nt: TGTGCCAGCAGCTTCGCGGGGCTGGATGAAAAACTGTTTTTT; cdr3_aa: CASSFAGLDEKLFF
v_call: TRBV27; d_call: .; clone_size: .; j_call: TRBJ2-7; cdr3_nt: TGTGCCAGCAGTCTCAACTTGGCCTACGAGCAGTACTTC; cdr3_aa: CASSLNLAYEQYF
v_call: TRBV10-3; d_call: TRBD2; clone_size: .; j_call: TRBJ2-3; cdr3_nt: TGTGCCATCAGCGGGACTAGCGGGGGGAGCACAGATACGCAGTATTTT; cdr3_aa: CAISGTSGGSTDTQYF
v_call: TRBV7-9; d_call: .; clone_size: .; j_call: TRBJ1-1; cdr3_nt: TGTGCCAGCAGCTCTCACATGAACACTGAAGCTTTCTTT; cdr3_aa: CASSSHMNTEAFF
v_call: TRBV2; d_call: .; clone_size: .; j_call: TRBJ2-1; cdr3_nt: TGTGCCAGCAATGGGGGCAGATACAATGAGCAGTTCTTC; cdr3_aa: CASNGGRYNEQFF
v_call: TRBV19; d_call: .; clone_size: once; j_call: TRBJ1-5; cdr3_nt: TGTGCCAGTAGTATAGTGGCAGGCAATCAGCCCCAGCATTTT; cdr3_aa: CASSIVAGNQPQHF
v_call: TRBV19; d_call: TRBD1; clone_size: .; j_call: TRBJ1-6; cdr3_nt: TGTGCCAGTAGTAAAACAGGGGATTCCTCCTATAATTCACCCCTCCACTTT; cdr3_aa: CASSKTGDSSYNSPLHF
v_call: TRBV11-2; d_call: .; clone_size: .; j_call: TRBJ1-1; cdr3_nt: TGTGCCAGCAGCTTAGATACGGCAGGCATGAACACTGAAGCTTTCTTT; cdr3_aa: CASSLDTAGMNTEAFF
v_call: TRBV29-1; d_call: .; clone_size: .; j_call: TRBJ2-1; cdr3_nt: TGCAGCGTTGACGGCGAGCGGGATGAGCAGTTCTTC; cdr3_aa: CSVDGERDEQFF
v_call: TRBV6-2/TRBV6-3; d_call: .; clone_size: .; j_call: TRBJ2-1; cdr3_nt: TGTGCCAGCAGTTCCCCGAGCCCCGGACTCTTTTACAATGAGCAGTTCTTC; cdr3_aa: CASSSPSPGLFYNEQFF
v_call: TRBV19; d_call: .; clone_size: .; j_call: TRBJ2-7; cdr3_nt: TGTGCCAGTAGTACAACAGGGCTGGGCGAGCAGTACTTC; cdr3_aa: CASSTTGLGEQYF
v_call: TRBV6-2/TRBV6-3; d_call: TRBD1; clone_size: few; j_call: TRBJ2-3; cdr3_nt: TGTGCCAGCAGTGCTGCAGGGGGCGTTGGTACGCAGTATTTT; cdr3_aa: CASSAAGGVGTQYF
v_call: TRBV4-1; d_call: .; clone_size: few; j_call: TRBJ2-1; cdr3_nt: TGCGCCAGCAGCTCCGGGGTCGCGGGGGCGCTGACCTCCTACAATGAGCAGTTCTTC; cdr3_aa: CASSSGVAGALTSYNEQFF
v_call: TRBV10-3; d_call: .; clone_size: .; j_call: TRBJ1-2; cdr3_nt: TGTGCCATCAGTGAGTCGGGCGAAAGGTATGGCTACACCTTC; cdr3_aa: CAISESGERYGYTF
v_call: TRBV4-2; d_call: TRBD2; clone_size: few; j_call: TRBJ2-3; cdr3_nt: TGTGCCAGCAGCCCCCTCGGGACTAGCGGGGGGGCAGATACGCAGTATTTT; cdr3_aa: CASSPLGTSGGADTQYF
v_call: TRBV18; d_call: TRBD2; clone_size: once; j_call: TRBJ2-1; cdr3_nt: TGTGCCAGCTCACCACCGGCTAGCGGGGGCAATGAGCAGTTCTTC; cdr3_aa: CASSPPASGGNEQFF
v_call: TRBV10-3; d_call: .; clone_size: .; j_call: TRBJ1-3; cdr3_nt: TGTGCCATCAGGGACACCTCTGGAAACACCATATATTTT; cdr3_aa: CAIRDTSGNTIYF
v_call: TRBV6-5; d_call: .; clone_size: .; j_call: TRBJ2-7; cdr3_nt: TGTGCCAGCAGTTGGGCCAGTAGCTCCTACGAGCAGTACTTC; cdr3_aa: CASSWASSSYEQYF
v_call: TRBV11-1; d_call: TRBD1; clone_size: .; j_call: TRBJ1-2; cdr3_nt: TGTGCCAGCAGCGCCCGGACAGGGAGGACCTATGGCTACACCTTC; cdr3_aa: CASSARTGRTYGYTF
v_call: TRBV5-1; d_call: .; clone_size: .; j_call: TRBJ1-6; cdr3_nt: TGCGCCAGCAGCTTGGGAGGCAGCTCCTATAATTCACCCCTCCACTTT; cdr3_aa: CASSLGGSSYNSPLHF